This T cell receptor beta chain derives from a study of response to subunit inactivated influenza vaccine. Each CDR3 protein gets one entry after TCRdb re-called the RT-PCR reads with MiXCR. This table holds 600,000 to 850,000 distinct CDR3 sequences, 14% found once. Notes on the study in general: Researchers suggested that each seasonal influenza vaccination recruits few new T cells.

V was clipped by 2 bases and J by 5 bases; unmatched bases: 31. This CDR3 comprises 24 residues. For this clonotype: Antigen specificity is unknown.

Sequencing used PBMCs from blood, obtained 14 days before vaccination. This clonotype was sampled from a man aged 50 to 59 who received an inactivated influenza vaccine. The V and J genes are TRBV12-3 or TRBV12-4 and TRBJ2-1; TRBD1 agrees at 9 bases. The CDR3 nucleotides are TGTGCCAGCAGTTTAAGTTCTTTCAACTACAGGGGGCGCCCGGGGAGGGCCGAGAACAATGAGCAGTTCTTC. Translation gives CASSLSSFNYRGRPGRAENNEQFF.